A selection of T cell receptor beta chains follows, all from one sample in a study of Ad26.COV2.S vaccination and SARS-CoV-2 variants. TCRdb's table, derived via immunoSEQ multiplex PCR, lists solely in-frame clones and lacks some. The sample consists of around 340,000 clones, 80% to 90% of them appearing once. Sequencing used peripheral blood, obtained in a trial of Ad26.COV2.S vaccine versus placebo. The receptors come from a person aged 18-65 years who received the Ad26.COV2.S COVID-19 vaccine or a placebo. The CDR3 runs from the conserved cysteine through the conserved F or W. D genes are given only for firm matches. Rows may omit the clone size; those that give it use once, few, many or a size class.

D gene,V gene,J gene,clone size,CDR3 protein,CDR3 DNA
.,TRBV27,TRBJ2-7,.,CASRERGRDEQYF,TGTGCCAGCAGAGAGAGGGGTAGGGACGAGCAGTACTTC
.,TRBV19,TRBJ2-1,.,CASSIDNISPGPYNEQFF,TGTGCCAGTAGTATAGATAATATATCGCCCGGGCCCTACAATGAGCAGTTCTTC
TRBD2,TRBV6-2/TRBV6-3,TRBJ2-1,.,CASSYKGLAYNEQFF,TGTGCCAGCAGTTACAAGGGACTAGCGTACAATGAGCAGTTCTTC
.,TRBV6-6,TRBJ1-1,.,CASSYAPGDMNTEAFF,TGTGCCAGCAGTTACGCCCCAGGGGATATGAACACTGAAGCTTTCTTT
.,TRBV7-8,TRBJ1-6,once,CASSLALGRDSPLHF,TGTGCCAGCAGCTTAGCGCTGGGAAGGGATTCACCCCTCCACTTT
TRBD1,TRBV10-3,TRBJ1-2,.,CAISESKAGGAPGGYTF,TGTGCCATCAGTGAGTCGAAGGCAGGGGGCGCCCCGGGTGGCTACACCTTC
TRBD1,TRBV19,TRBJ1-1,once,CASTPTGRHSSNTEAFF,TGTGCCAGTACCCCGACAGGGAGACACTCATCGAACACTGAAGCTTTCTTT
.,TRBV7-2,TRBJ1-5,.,CASSLTYSYSNQPQHF,TGTGCCAGCAGCTTAACCTACAGTTATAGCAATCAGCCCCAGCATTTT
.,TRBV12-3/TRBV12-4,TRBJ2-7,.,CASSFANAYEQYF,TGTGCCAGCAGTTTCGCGAACGCCTACGAGCAGTACTTC
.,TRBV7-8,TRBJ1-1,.,CASSLSGSPEAFF,TGTGCCAGCAGCCTCAGTGGGTCCCCTGAAGCTTTCTTT
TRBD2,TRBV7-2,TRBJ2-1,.,CASSEHSGGSYNEQFF,TGTGCCAGCAGCGAACATAGCGGGGGCTCCTACAATGAGCAGTTCTTC
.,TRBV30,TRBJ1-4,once,CAWSREEKLFF,TGTGCCTGGAGTCGCGAGGAAAAACTGTTTTTT
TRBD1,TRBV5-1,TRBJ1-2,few,CASSFAPTGGNGYTF,TGCGCCAGCAGCTTCGCACCCACAGGGGGCAATGGCTACACCTTC
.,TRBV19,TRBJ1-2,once,CASSGDSAAIWGYTF,TGTGCCAGTAGTGGAGACAGCGCGGCTATATGGGGCTACACCTTC
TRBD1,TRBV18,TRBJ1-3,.,CASSPYFGTEGNTIYF,TGTGCCAGCTCACCGTACTTCGGGACAGAAGGAAACACCATATATTTT
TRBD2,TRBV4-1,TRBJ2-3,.,CASSLRTSGYTDTQYF,TGCGCCAGCAGCCTCAGGACTAGCGGTTACACAGATACGCAGTATTTT
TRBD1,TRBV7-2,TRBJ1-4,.,CASKPQGAAEKLFF,TGTGCCAGCAAACCACAGGGGGCGGCTGAAAAACTGTTTTTT
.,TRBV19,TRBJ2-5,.,CASSIVGGPGQETQYF,TGTGCCAGTAGTATAGTCGGGGGGCCGGGGCAAGAGACCCAGTACTTC
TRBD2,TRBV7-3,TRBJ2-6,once,CASSGTSGRSGANVLTF,TGTGCCAGCAGCGGTACTAGCGGGAGGTCTGGGGCCAACGTCCTGACTTTC
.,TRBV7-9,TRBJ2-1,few,CASSLSGEQFF,TGTGCCAGCAGCCTCTCAGGTGAGCAGTTCTTC
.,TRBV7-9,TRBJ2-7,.,CASSLGERGSYEQYF,TGTGCCAGCAGCTTGGGGGAAAGGGGATCCTACGAGCAGTACTTC
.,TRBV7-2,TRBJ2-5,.,CASSNQKTQYF,TGTGCCAGCAGCAACCAGAAGACCCAGTACTTC
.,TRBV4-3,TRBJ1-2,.,CASSQDLRDSGYTF,TGCGCCAGCAGCCAAGATCTCAGGGATTCTGGCTACACCTTC
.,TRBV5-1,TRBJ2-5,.,CASSSHTNQETQYF,TGCGCCAGCAGCTCTCACACTAACCAAGAGACCCAGTACTTC
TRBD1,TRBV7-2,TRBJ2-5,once,CASSLGWDREEQETQYF,TGTGCCAGCAGCTTAGGGTGGGACAGGGAAGAACAAGAGACCCAGTACTTC
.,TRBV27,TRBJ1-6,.,CASSRKGTLDNSPLHF,TGTGCCAGCAGTAGAAAAGGGACACTTGATAATTCACCCCTCCACTTT
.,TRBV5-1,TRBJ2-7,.,CASSLLPTGREWAGGYEQYF,TGCGCCAGCAGCTTGCTTCCCACCGGTCGGGAGTGGGCAGGGGGTTACGAGCAGTACTTC
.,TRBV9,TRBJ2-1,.,CASSAISRDKSQDEQFF,TGTGCCAGCAGCGCCATAAGCCGGGACAAGAGTCAGGATGAGCAGTTCTTC
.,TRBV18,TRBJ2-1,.,CASSPVGGWGNEQFF,TGTGCCAGCTCACCAGTCGGGGGCTGGGGCAATGAGCAGTTCTTC
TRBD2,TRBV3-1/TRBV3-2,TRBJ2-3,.,CASSPNLAGVTDTQYF,TGTGCCAGCAGCCCTAATCTAGCGGGGGTCACAGATACGCAGTATTTT
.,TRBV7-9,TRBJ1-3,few,CASRIGGPSGNTIYF,TGTGCCAGCCGCATTGGTGGGCCCTCTGGAAACACCATATATTTT
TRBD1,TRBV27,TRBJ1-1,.,CASSLYRGGEAFF,TGTGCCAGCAGTTTGTACAGGGGGGGGGAAGCTTTCTTT
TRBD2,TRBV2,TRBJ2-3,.,CASSLGGTFTDTQYF,TGTGCCAGCAGTCTGGGAGGGACTTTCACAGATACGCAGTATTTT
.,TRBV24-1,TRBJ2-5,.,CATSESDREETQYF,TGTGCCACCAGTGAATCCGACAGAGAAGAGACCCAGTACTTC
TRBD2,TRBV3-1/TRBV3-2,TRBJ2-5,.,CASSQGLAGDETQYF,TGTGCCAGCAGCCAAGGACTAGCGGGAGATGAGACCCAGTACTTC
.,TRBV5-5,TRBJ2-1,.,CASSLAGQSYNEQFF,TGTGCCAGCAGCTTGGCTGGACAGTCCTACAATGAGCAGTTCTTC
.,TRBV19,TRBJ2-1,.,CASSLDLGNEQFF,TGTGCCAGTAGCCTCGATTTGGGGAATGAGCAGTTCTTC
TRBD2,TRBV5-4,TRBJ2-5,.,CASSLRSSGETQYF,TGTGCCAGCAGCTTGAGGTCTAGCGGGGAGACCCAGTACTTC
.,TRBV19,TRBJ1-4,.,CASNLQTYEKLFF,TGTGCCAGTAATTTGCAGACCTATGAAAAACTGTTTTTT
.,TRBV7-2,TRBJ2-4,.,CASRGPGPLRAKNIQYF,TGTGCCAGCAGGGGCCCGGGACCGTTAAGAGCCAAAAACATTCAGTACTTC
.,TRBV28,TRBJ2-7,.,CASSLSPYEQYF,TGTGCCAGCAGTTTAAGCCCCTACGAGCAGTACTTC
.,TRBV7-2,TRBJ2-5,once,CASSTRLVETQYF,TGTGCCAGCAGTACTCGACTAGTTGAGACCCAGTACTTC
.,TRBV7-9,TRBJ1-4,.,CASSASASGNEKLFF,TGTGCCAGCAGCGCCTCCGCTTCGGGTAATGAAAAACTGTTTTTT
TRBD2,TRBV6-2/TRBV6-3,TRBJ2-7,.,CASSYRAGAGVPYEQYF,TGTGCCAGCAGTTACCGGGCCGGAGCGGGAGTCCCCTACGAGCAGTACTTC
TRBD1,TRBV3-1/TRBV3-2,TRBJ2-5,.,CASSLNRGRTETQYF,TGTGCCAGCAGCTTAAACAGGGGGCGCACAGAGACCCAGTACTTC
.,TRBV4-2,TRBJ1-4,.,CASSQDQAGIEKLFF,TGTGCCAGCAGCCAAGATCAGGCAGGGATTGAAAAACTGTTTTTT
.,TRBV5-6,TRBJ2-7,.,CASSYGTLPGEQYF,TGTGCCAGCAGTTACGGGACACTCCCTGGCGAGCAGTACTTC
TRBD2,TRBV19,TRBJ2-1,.,CASSLAGSYNEQFF,TGTGCCAGTAGTTTAGCGGGGTCCTACAATGAGCAGTTCTTC
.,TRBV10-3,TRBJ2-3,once,CAISERTDTQYF,TGTGCCATTAGCGAGCGCACAGATACGCAGTATTTT
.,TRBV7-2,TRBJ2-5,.,CASSQTGTQYF,TGTGCCAGCAGCCAAACGGGGACCCAGTACTTC
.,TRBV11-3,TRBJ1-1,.,CASSLGGDTEAFF,TGTGCCAGCAGCTTAGGGGGTGACACTGAAGCTTTCTTT
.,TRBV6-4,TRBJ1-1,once,CASRSNGNTEAFF,TGTGCCAGCAGGAGTAACGGGAACACTGAAGCTTTCTTT
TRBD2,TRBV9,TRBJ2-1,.,CASSPPGGRTLYNEQFF,TGTGCCAGCAGCCCCCCGGGGGGGAGGACCCTCTACAATGAGCAGTTCTTC
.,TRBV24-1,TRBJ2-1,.,CATRVSGGNEQFF,TGTGCCACCAGGGTCTCCGGCGGCAATGAGCAGTTCTTC
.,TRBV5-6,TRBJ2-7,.,CASSPGRGSYEQYF,TGTGCCAGCAGCCCGGGAAGGGGCTCCTACGAGCAGTACTTC
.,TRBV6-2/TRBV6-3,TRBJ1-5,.,CASSYPHSNQPQHF,TGTGCCAGCAGTTACCCCCATAGCAATCAGCCCCAGCATTTT
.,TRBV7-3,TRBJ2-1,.,CASSNASRNEQFF,TGTGCCAGCAGCAATGCTAGCCGGAATGAGCAGTTCTTC
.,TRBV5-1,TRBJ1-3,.,CASSSARDGGNTIYF,TGCGCCAGCAGCTCCGCGAGAGACGGTGGAAACACCATATATTTT
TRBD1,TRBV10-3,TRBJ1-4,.,CAISSGRLRGNNEKLFF,TGTGCCATCAGCAGCGGCCGCCTCAGGGGGAATAATGAAAAACTGTTTTTT